This entry features one T cell receptor (beta chain) sequence. Its antigen specificity is not known. Base qualities were left out, and no much larger clone turns up one base away. The data were taken from a study of cytomegalovirus exposure and HLA in healthy donors (dated by TCRdb to 2016 to 2017). Broadly, across the study: In an earlier analysis of 550 to 750 of the donors, 276 Gb of sequence data and roughly 100 million unique TCR beta sequences from about 190 million T cells were reported. Approximately 310 gigabases of sequencing data and roughly 80 million unique TCR sequences made up an early release that covered approximately 620 HLA-typed donors. The genetic ancestry cluster associated with self-reported Caucasian donors included roughly 84% of the roughly 400 genotyped donors. The aim of the study was to test whether cataloging public T cell receptors could identify signatures of past pathogen exposure. The study used immunosequencing to profile the T cell repertoires of around 600 subjects and linked those repertoires to cytomegalovirus serostatus. Besides the first cohort of approximately 670 subjects, a separate validation cohort made up of over 95 different subjects was used. To predict cytomegalovirus infection status, the study combined high-throughput TCR immunosequencing, statistical association of individual TCRs with disease status, and machine learning. A later analysis re-examined previously published TCR beta repertoires from more than 550 donors and added high-resolution HLA genotyping to investigate patterns of TCR occurrence. Rather than drawing on any new phenotypic data, the later analysis identified candidate immune exposures from TCR beta sequences and the way those sequences occurred across donors. An earlier analysis of around 540 of the donors applied high-throughput TCR beta sequencing to assess whether each TCR beta V gene segment acted as functional or pseudogenic. Donor age, sex, ethnicity and CMV serostatus were compiled alongside the repertoire data. A later genetic analysis used genome-wide SNP genotypes for about three fifths of the 666 donors, treating that subset as a discovery cohort. Every discovery cohort repertoire had been produced on one sequencing platform. HLA typing covered class I and class II loci at four-digit resolution. The number of typed donors differed by locus: about 620-640 for A, B, C, DRB1 and DQB1; roughly 510 for DQA1; 606 for DPA1; and 450 to 480 for DPB1. Because of strong linkage in the cohort, 4 to 6 DR-DQ haplotypes were treated as single units for association and clustering. On average, roughly 250,000 unique TCR beta nucleotide sequences were sequenced per donor among several hundred genotyped donors of the cohort, with roughly a sixth of those sequences being non-productive.

The cohort was made up of 666 healthy bone marrow donors. Cohort members were all nominally healthy when sampled, although unrecorded immune exposures were likely present. The donor tested CMV seropositive and was one of the 289 seropositive cohort members. A peripheral blood sample was provided by each donor, and peripheral blood mononuclear cells were used for TCR beta sequencing. Genomic DNA extraction from the blood cell samples was performed with the Qiagen DNeasy Blood Extraction Kit. V was cut back by 5 bases and J by 0 bases, leaving a gap of 7 bases between them. CDR1 and CDR2 (MNHNS, SASEGT) derive from the germline V gene. The CDR3 contains 13 residues, cysteine and phenylalanine counted. Only CDR3 DNA remains: 39 bases, in frame from the first base. What the study reported, not specific to this receptor: In the study, about 150 TCR beta chains were listed as associated with cytomegalovirus. Correlated functional status among segregating V segments might reflect linkage disequilibrium, but an unknown experimental factor could not be ruled out. Three of the identified cytomegalovirus-associated TCR beta chains were confirmed in vitro to be specific for cytomegalovirus antigens. The cohort was sequenced for TCR beta chains only, and without alpha or paired-chain data the features that could be detected were limited. The only immune exposure information available for the cohort was CMV serostatus. Because the 87-base-pair reads could not distinguish some IMGT-functional V segments, including TRBV6-2 and TRBV6-3, those segments were excluded. A further reported finding was that TCR beta sequences accurately predicted the HLA-A and HLA-B alleles for most subjects in the first cohort. A later analysis associated 16,951 TCR beta sequences with specific HLA alleles at a false discovery rate of 0.05. In a later genetic analysis, fewer N-insertions in productive TCRs were reported among donors in an Asian-associated ancestry cluster than the roughly 640-donor mean. When HLA alleles, especially DR and DQ, strongly co-occurred, TCR associations were difficult to assign to individual alleles. According to a later analysis, parvovirus B19, influenza, CMV and Epstein-Barr virus appeared linked to several top co-occurrence clusters. A cluster of highly shared sequence variants was judged likely to represent a technical artifact of the sequencing pipeline. The earlier analysis of approximately 560 of the donors excluded some 16 rarely observed V segments, including chromosome 9 orphons, because counts were too low. In a later analysis, HLA-associated TCR beta chains were found to be more clonally expanded and to have lower generation probabilities than equally common non-associated chains. An association between a missense DCLRE1C variant and V-gene and J-gene trimming of TCR beta chains was found in a later genetic analysis and replicated in an independent cohort. While some public TCRs were present in many individuals, most TCR sequences turned up only very rarely across donors. A later analysis found that most CMV-associated TCR beta chains appeared HLA-restricted, with HLA associations seemingly driven largely by CMV exposure. HLA typing was unavailable for some donors at each locus, so association tests used only the typed subset. In an earlier analysis of some 500 of the donors, most TCR beta V segments were observed in productive rearrangements about 90% or about 30% of the time, broadly matching IMGT annotations. A later analysis found that TCR association rates varied across HLA loci, with DRB1 alleles showing the most associated TCRs and HLA-C alleles the fewest. The classifier was reported to diagnose cytomegalovirus status with high specificity and sensitivity in both the original cohort and the validation cohort. It was suggested by the authors that the approach could potentially be generalized to other disease states and immunological phenotypes. Roughly uniform sequencing depth across donors was assumed in presence/absence analyses, although this assumption may not hold.

The library was built by means of the immunoSEQ multiplex PCR assay. A mixture of 60 forward primers for TCR Vbeta segments and 13 reverse primers for TCR Jbeta segments was used in the multiplex PCR. A multiplex PCR assay on genomic DNA amplified the CDR3 region of rearranged TCR beta genes. Amplified TCR beta libraries were sequenced as 87-base-pair reads on the Illumina HiSeq System. Per the source publication's procedure: A later analysis tallied approximately 87 million unique TCR beta chains across the 660 or so repertoires, and around 9.9 million of those chains were shared by two or more donors. Raw reads were error-corrected and collapsed into unique sequences by a nearest-neighbor algorithm in which closely related sequences were merged to remove PCR and sequencing errors. To assign V, D and J gene segments, CDR3 sequences were aligned to IMGT reference sequences. For a sequence to be retained, a match of at least six nucleotides to both a V gene segment and a J gene segment was required. Rearrangements were called productive when the CDR3 lacked stop codons and stayed in frame with V and J; all others were non-productive. CDR3 was defined by IMGT convention, running from the second conserved V-encoded cysteine to the conserved J-encoded phenylalanine. Sequences without an unambiguous match to a single V gene segment were excluded from the earlier analysis of about 640 of the donors. An earlier analysis of fewer than 750 of the donors classified V segments as functional when productive rearrangements were above 56.7% and as segregating when the standard deviation between donors was above 5%. A statistical classification framework was developed to diagnose cytomegalovirus status using the catalog of TCR beta chain sequences. In a later analysis, V and J genes were assigned by comparing TCR nucleotide sequences against IMGT/GENE-DB human TR gene sequences. A later analysis assigned CDR3 sequences and most-parsimonious VDJ recombination scenarios with the TCRdist pipeline. In a later analysis, each TCR beta chain was defined by its CDR3 amino acid sequence together with its V-gene family, and reads lacking a unique V-gene family were excluded. In a later analysis, around 600 highly shared, low-generation-probability nucleotide sequences were removed to address suspected cross-contamination and a sequencing artifact. In a later analysis, a clonal expansion index was calculated for each public chain from normalized within-repertoire ranks of inferred template counts. In a later analysis, generation probabilities were computed using a VDJ recombination model fitted to out-of-frame rearrangements, and the results were checked against IGoR. In a later analysis, hypergeometric tests were used to score TCR-TCR, TCR-HLA and TCR-CMV co-occurrence, with a repertoire-size bias correction applied to TCR pairs. To estimate false discovery rates, a later analysis permuted the HLA or CMV assignments 20 times. In a later analysis, co-occurring TCRs were grouped using DBSCAN, and TCRdist sequence similarity was added for clustering within HLA-allele-positive subsets. Repertoires with fewer than 30,000 or more than 120,000 public chains were left out of co-occurrence clustering, as were a handful of repertoires with anomalous nucleotide sharing. As stored in TCRdb, this immuneACCESS dataset retains in-frame rearrangements with V and J assigned. A fraction of the clones does not appear; measured against another copy, unresolved V genes explain less than half of the discrepancy, and the remainder lacks a known reason. V, J and clone size are taken as reported in that table, and D and trimming were inferred from the DNA itself. In this sample the table shows about 160,000 clones, roughly 80% of which occur a single time. 7% of the sample belongs to the ten largest clones.

The clonotype originates from a woman in her thirties in good health and CMV-seropositive. Sample: PBMCs. The rearranged segments are TRBV6-1 and TRBJ1-1; the D gene assignment is ambiguous. DNA sequence: TGTGCCAGCAGTTCAGACATGAACACTGAAGCTTTCTTT. Its protein reads: CASSSDMNTEAFF.